This TCR beta chain was sequenced during a study of shared clonotypes between healthy human individuals. Overall study: The study enrolled a couple of women and a few men aged 18 to 49.

Germline assignment: CDR1 MDHEN and CDR2 SYDVKM. Trimming left V 2 bases short and J 4 bases short, with 12 bases between. CDR3 length: 15 amino acids. The assay was carried out at the deep level. Authors' processing steps: With immunoSEQ giving junction-only sequences and no quality scores, filtering differed. TCRdb's copy holds only in-frame clones and misses some; the assay was immunoSEQ multiplex PCR. The DNA gave D and trimming, while V, J and clone size come from that table. The sample consists of about half a million clones, 78% of them appearing once. Sequencing input: PBMCs. V usage is TRBV28 and J usage is TRBJ2-1; D gene unclear. This receptor was identified in a woman in her thirties or forties in good health. Some clones in this sample may be carry-over from other donors' samples. CDR3 region: CASSLARNGYNEQFF. For the CDR3, the DNA is TGTGCCAGCAGTTTAGCTAGAAACGGTTACAATGAGCAGTTCTTC.